The T cell receptor (beta chain) under discussion was sequenced for a study of T cells in Graves' hyperthyroidism and ophthalmopathy. Using RNA transcripts as the source, TCR beta CDR3 regions were amplified. The study used the HTBI primer set for a first-round RT-PCR of the TCR CDR3. TCRdb called the multiplex PCR reads again in MiXCR, with one record for every CDR3 protein. The table includes around 620,000 distinct CDR3 sequences, approximately 15% detected once. CDR3 size: 14 residues. The V gene lost 3 bases and the J gene lost 8 bases, with 13 bases spanning the gap. The germline CDR1 and CDR2 sequences are KGHDR and SFDVKD. At least ten counts were recorded for this clonotype.

The sequenced material came from blood. This sequence originates from a woman in her late teens or twenties with Graves' ophthalmopathy. The chain employs TRBV24-1 and TRBJ2-1; weak D call: TRBD2 (7 bases). CDR3 region: CATSDPRGGDEQFF. The CDR3 DNA follows: TGTGCCACCAGTGATCCGAGGGGGGGGGATGAGCAGTTCTTC.